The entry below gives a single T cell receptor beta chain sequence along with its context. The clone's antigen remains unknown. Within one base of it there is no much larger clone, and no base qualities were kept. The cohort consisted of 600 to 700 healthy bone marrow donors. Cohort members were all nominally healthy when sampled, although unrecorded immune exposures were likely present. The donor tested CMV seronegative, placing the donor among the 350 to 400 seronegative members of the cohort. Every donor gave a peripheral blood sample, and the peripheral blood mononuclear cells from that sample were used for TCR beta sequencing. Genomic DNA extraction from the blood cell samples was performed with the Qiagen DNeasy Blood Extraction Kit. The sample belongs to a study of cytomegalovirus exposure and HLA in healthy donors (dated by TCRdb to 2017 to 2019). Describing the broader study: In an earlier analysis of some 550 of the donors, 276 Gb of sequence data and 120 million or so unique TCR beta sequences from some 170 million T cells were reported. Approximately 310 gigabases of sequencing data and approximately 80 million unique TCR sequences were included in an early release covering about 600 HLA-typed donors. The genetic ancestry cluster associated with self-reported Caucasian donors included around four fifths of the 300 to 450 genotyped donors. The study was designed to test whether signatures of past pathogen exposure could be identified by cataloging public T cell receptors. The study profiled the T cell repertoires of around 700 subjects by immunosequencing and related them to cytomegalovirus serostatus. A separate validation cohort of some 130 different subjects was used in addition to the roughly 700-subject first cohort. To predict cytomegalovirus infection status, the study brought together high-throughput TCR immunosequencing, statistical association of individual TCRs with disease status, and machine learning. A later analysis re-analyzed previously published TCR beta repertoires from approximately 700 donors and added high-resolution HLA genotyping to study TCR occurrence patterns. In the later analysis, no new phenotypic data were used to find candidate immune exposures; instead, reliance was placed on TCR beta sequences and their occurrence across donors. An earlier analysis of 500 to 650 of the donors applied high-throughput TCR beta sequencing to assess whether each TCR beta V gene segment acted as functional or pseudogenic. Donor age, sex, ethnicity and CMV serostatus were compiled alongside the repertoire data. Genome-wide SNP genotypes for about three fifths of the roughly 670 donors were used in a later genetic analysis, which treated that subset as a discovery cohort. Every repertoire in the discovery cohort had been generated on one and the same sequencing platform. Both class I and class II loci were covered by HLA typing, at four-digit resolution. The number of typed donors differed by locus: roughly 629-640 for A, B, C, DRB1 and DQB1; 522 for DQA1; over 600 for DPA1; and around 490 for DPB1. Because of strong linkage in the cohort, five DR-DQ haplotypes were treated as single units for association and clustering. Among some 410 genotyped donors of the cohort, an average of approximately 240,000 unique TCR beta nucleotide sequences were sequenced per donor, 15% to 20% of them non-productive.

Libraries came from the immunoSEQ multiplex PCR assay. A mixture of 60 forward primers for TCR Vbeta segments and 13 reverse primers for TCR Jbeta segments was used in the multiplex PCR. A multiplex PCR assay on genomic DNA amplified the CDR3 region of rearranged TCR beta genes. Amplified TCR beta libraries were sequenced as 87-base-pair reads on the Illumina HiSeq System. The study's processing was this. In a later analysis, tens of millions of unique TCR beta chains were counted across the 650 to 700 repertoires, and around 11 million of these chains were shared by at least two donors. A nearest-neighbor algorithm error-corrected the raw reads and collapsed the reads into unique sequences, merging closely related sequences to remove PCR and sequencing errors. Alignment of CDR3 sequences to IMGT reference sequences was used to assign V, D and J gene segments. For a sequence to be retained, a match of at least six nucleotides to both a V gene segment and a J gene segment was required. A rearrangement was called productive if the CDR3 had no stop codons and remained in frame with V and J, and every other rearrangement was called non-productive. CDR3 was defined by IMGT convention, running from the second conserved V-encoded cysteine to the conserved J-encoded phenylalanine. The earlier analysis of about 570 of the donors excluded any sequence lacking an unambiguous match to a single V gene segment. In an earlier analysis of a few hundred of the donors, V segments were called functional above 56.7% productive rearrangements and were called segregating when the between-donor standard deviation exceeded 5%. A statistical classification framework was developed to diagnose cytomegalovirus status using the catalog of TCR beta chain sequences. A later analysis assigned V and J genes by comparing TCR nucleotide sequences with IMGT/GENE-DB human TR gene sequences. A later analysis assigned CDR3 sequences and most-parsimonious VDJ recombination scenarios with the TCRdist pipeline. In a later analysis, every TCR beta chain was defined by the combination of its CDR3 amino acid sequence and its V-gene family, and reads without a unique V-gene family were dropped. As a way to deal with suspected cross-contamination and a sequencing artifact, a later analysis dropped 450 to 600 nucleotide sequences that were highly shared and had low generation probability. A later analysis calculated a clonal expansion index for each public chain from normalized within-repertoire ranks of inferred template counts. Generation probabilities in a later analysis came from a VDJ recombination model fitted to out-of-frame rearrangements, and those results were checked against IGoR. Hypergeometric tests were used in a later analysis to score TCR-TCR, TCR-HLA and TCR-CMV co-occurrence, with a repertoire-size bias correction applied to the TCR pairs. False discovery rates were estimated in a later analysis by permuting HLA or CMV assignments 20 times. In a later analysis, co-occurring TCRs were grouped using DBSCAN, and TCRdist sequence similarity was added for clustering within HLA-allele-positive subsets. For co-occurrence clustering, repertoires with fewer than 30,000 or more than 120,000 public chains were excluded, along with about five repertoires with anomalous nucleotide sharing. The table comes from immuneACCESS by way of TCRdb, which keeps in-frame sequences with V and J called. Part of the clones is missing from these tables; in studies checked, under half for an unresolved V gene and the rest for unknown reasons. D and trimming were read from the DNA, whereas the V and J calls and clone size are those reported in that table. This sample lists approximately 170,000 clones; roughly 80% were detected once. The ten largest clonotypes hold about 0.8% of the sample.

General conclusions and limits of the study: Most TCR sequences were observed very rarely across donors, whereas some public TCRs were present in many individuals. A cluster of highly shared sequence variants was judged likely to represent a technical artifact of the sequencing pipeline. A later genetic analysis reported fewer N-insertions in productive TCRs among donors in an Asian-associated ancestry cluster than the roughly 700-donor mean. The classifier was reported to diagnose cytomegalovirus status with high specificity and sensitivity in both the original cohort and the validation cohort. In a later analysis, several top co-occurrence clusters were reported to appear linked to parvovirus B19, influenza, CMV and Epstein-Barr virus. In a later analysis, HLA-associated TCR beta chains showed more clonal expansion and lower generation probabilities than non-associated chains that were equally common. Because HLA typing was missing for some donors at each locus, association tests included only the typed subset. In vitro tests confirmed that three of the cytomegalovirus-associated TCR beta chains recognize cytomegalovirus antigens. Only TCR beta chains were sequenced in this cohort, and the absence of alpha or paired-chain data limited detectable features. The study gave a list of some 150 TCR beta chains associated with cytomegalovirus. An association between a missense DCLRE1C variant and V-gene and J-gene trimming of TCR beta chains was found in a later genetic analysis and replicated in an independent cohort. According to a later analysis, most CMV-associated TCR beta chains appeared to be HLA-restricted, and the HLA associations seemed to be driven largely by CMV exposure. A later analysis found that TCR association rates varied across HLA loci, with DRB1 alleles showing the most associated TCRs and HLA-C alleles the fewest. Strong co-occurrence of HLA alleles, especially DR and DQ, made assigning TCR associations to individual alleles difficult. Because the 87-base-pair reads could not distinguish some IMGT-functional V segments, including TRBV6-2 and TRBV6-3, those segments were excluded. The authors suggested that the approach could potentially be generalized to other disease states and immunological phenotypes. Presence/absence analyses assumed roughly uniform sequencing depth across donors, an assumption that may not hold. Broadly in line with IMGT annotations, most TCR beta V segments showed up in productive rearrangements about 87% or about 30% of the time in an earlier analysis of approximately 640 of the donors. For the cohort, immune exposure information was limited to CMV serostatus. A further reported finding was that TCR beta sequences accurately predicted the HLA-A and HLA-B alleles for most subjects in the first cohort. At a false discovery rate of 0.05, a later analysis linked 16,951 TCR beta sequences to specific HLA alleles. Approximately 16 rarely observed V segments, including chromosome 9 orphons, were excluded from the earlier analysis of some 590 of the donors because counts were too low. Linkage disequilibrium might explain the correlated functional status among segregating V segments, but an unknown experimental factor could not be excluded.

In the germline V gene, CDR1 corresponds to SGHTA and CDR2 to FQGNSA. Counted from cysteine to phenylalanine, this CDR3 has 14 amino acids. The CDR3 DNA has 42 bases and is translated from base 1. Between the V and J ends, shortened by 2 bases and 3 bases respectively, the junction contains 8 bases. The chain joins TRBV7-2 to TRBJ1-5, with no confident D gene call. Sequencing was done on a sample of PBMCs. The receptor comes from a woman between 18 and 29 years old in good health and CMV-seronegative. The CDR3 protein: CASSLLGDNQPQHF. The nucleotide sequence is TGTGCCAGCAGCTTACTCGGGGACAATCAGCCCCAGCATTTT. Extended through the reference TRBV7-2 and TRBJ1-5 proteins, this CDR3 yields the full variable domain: GAGVSQSPSNKVTEKGKDVELRCDPISGHTALYWYRQSLGQGLEFLIYFQGNSAPDKSGLPSDRFSAERTGGSVSTLTIQRTQQEDSAVYLCASSLLGDNQPQHFGDGTRLSIL.